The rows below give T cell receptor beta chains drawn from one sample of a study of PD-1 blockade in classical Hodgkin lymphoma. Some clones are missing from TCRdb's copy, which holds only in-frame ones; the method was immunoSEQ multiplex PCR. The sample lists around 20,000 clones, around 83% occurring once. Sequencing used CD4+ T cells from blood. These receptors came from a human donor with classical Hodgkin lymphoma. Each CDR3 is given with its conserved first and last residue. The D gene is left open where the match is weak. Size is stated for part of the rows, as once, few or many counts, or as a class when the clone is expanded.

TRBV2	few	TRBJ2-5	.	CASSEQSGDQETQYF	TGTGCCAGCAGTGAACAGTCGGGAGATCAAGAGACCCAGTACTTC
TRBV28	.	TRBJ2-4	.	CASTMGGLAKNIQYF	TGTGCCAGCACCATGGGGGGATTAGCCAAAAACATTCAGTACTTC
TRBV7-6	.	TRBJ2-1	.	CASSLVGGSYNEQFF	TGTGCCAGCAGCTTAGTCGGCGGCTCCTACAATGAGCAGTTCTTC
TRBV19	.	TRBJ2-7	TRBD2	CASSLAGGYEQYF	TGTGCCAGTAGCCTGGCGGGGGGATACGAGCAGTACTTC
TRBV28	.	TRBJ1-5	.	CASLTGAAQPQHF	TGTGCCAGTCTTACGGGGGCAGCTCAGCCCCAGCATTTT
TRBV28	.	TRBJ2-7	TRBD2	CASSPRSSGEYEQYF	TGTGCCAGCAGTCCCCGCTCTAGCGGGGAGTACGAGCAGTACTTC
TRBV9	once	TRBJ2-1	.	CASSVDYGVKFF	TGTGCCAGCAGCGTAGATTACGGAGTTAAGTTCTTC
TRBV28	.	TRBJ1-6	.	CASSAEWGGSPLHF	TGTGCCAGCAGCGCCGAATGGGGGGGTTCACCCCTCCACTTT
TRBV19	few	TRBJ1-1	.	CASSPTGSVTEAFF	TGTGCCAGTAGCCCGACAGGTTCGGTCACTGAAGCTTTCTTT
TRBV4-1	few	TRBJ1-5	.	CASSQDRGGSNQPQHF	TGCGCCAGCAGCCAAGATAGGGGGGGGAGCAATCAGCCCCAGCATTTT
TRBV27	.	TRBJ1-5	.	CASSLSPPEGQPQHF	TGTGCCAGCAGTTTATCCCCCCCCGAGGGGCAGCCCCAGCATTTT
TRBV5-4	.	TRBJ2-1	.	CASSLSSKWSNEQFF	TGTGCCAGCAGCCTTTCTAGCAAGTGGAGCAATGAGCAGTTCTTC
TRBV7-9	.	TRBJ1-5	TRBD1	CASSLGDRGVGDQPQHF	TGTGCCAGCAGCTTAGGGGACAGGGGTGTAGGTGATCAGCCCCAGCATTTT
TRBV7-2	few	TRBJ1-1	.	CASSRLQDHTEAFF	TGTGCCAGCAGCCGATTACAGGATCACACTGAAGCTTTCTTT
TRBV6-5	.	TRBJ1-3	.	CASSYARGLSGNTIYF	TGTGCCAGCAGTTACGCCCGGGGGCTTTCCGGAAACACCATATATTTT
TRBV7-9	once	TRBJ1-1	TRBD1	CASSLGEGDRAWRTEALF	TGTGCCAGCAGCTTAGGGGAGGGGGACAGGGCTTGGAGAACTGAAGCTCTCTTT
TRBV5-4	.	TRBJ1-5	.	CASSFWGSNQPQHF	TGTGCCAGCAGCTTCTGGGGGTCGAATCAGCCCCAGCATTTT
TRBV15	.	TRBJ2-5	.	CATSRDGRGQETQYF	TGTGCCACCAGCAGAGATGGCAGGGGCCAAGAGACCCAGTACTTC
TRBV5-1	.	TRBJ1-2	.	CASSLSRGGSGYTF	TGCGCCAGCAGCTTAAGCAGAGGGGGGAGCGGCTACACCTTC
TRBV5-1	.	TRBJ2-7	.	CASTLVGLWMWTLGPYEQYF	TGCGCCAGCACCCTTGTTGGCTTGTGGATGTGGACTCTGGGGCCCTACGAGCAGTACTTC
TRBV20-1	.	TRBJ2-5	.	CSARLGETQYF	TGCAGTGCTAGACTGGGGGAGACCCAGTACTTC
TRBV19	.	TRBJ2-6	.	CASSIRGRSSGANVLTF	TGTGCCAGTAGTATCAGGGGCCGGAGCTCTGGGGCCAACGTCCTGACTTTC
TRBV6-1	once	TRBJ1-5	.	CASSEAAGLINQPQHF	TGTGCCAGCAGTGAGGCGGCGGGACTGATCAATCAGCCCCAGCATTTT
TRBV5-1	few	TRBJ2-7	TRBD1	CASSPSRQGNEQYF	TGCGCCAGCAGCCCGTCACGACAGGGGAACGAGCAGTACTTC
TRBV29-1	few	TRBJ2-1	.	CSARFYTYNEQFF	TGCAGCGCACGATTCTATACCTACAATGAGCAGTTCTTC
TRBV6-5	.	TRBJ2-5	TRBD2	CASSYWGLAGEETQYF	TGTGCCAGCAGTTACTGGGGACTAGCGGGAGAGGAGACCCAGTACTTC
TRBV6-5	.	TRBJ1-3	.	CASSYSDTKGNTIYF	TGTGCCAGCAGTTACAGTGACACCAAGGGGAACACCATATATTTT
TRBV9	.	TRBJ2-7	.	CASSVEVGAPYEQYF	TGTGCCAGCAGCGTAGAGGTGGGGGCACCCTACGAGCAGTACTTC